This T cell receptor (beta chain) was found in a study of response to subunit inactivated influenza vaccine. General study findings and limits: Each seasonal flu vaccination may recruit only limited new T cells, authors suggested.

Using its own MiXCR run on the RT-PCR reads, TCRdb lists one record per CDR3 protein. The top ten hold roughly 13% of the sample, which has more than 450,000 distinct CDR3 sequences, 6% to 9% seen once. The sample holds a few counts of this clonotype. No antigen is known for it. The specimen comprised PBMCs from blood, sampled around 25 months after vaccination. The TCR sequence derives from a man in his fifties or sixties who received an inactivated influenza vaccine.

The CDR3 sequence is CASSPDGLGRDTQYF. CDR3 nucleotide sequence: TGTGCCAGCAGCCCGGACGGACTAGGTCGAGATACGCAGTATTTT. The V call is TRBV3-1, the J call TRBJ2-3, with 7 bases that match TRBD2. Germline loops: CDR1 LGHDT, CDR2 YNNKEL (reference sequence). The J segment lost 5 bases and the V segment lost 4 bases, leaving 9 bases of the junction unmatched. CDR3 length: 15 amino acids.